This TCR beta chain emerged from a study of T-cell memory formation after mild COVID-19. TCRdb independently ran MiXCR on the 5' RACE reads; one entry per CDR3 protein. This sample has about 270,000 distinct CDR3 sequences, with less than 20% found just once. The CDR3 consists of 13 residues. The germline CDR1 and CDR2 sequences are SGHTA and FQGTGA. V dropped 0 bases and J dropped 5 bases, with 6 bases sitting between them. Sequenced: PBMCs or a T cell subset sorted from them (not recorded which). The TCR comes from an adult woman who had mild COVID-19 (a few samples of this study predate the infection). Cell type and time point are not known. This chain connects TRBV7-3 to TRBJ2-3; no clear D gene. As DNA, the CDR3 is TGTGCCAGCAGCTTAACCAAAGAAGATACGCAGTATTTT. It specifies CASSLTKEDTQYF.